The T cell receptor (beta chain) described here comes from a study of Ad26.COV2.S vaccination and SARS-CoV-2 variants. Background on the study: Dosing was one shot or two shots 56 days apart.

The treatment here: around 19 received Ad26.COV2.S at low or high dose, single or two shots; about 5 received placebo; per-sample allocation not given. Repertoires come from day 63 after the first vaccine or placebo injection. Adults aged 18-55 years in Boston included the donor. In the vaccine, an Ad26 vector expressed the SARS-CoV-2 spike of the Wuhan strain. Profiled with immunoSEQ multiplex PCR; TCRdb holds only in-frame clones, not every one. The sample has approximately 410,000 clones, 88% seen once. About this clone itself: The antigen remains undetermined. Other DNA sequences within the sample encode an identical CDR3.

The CDR3 sequence is 14 residues long. Trimming pared 2 bases from V and 5 bases from J, leaving 14 bases between. CDR1 is SGHRS, CDR2 YFSETQ, per germline. General study findings and limits: Spike-specific CD8+ and CD4+ T cell responses reportedly showed substantial breadth after vaccination.

The receptor was derived from a person between 18 and 60 years old who received the Ad26.COV2.S COVID-19 vaccine or a placebo. This specimen consisted of peripheral blood, obtained in a trial of Ad26.COV2.S vaccine versus placebo. The rearrangement links TRBV5-1 to TRBJ2-7, with D perhaps TRBD1 (8 bases). For the CDR3, the DNA is TGCGCCAGCAGCTTCGGACAGGGAGGGGACGAGCAGTACTTC. This codes for CASSFGQGGDEQYF.